This T cell receptor beta chain was recovered during a study of T cells in localized non-small cell lung cancer. Data came from immunoSEQ multiplex PCR; TCRdb stores just in-frame clones and leaves some out. The sample has 60,000 to 85,000 clones, around 85% seen once. General observations from the study: Measurement of T cell clonality placed uninvolved adjacent lung highest, above the level in tumor. Of the top 100 tumor clones, median roughly 60 were in adjacent lung, 25 to 35 among its top 100. It remains possible that heterogeneity exists, since only one tumor region was sequenced.

Germline assignment: CDR1 SGHDT and CDR2 YYEEEE. Trimming shortened V by 3 bases and J by 4 bases, and 16 bases separated the two germline ends. The CDR3 has 16 amino acids. In regard to this clone: What it recognizes is unknown.

The receptor was isolated from a male donor older than 55 with stage III squamous cell lung carcinoma. The sample consisted of peripheral blood, taken before any cancer treatment. The chain couples TRBV5-6 to TRBJ1-4, with unresolved D. CDR3 DNA: TGTGCCAGCAGCTCTTCCCCGGGAGGGATTAATGAAAAACTGTTTTTT. Translated: CASSSSPGGINEKLFF.